The next 15 T cell receptor beta chains were all read from a single sample in a study of blood T cell repertoires in COVID-19. Profiled with immunoSEQ multiplex PCR; TCRdb holds only in-frame clones, not every one. This table has fewer than 60,000 clones, roughly 91% appearing once. What was sequenced was peripheral blood. Receptors originate from a man older than 75 with active or convalescent COVID-19.

There are a few counts of this clone. This sequence joins TRBV28 and TRBJ2-3, with 8 bases identical to TRBD2. Per germline, CDR1 MDHEN and CDR2 SYDVKM. Germline trimming cut 6 bases from V and 1 base from J; bases unmatched to any gene: 3. There are 14 residues in the CDR3. CDR3 protein: CASSSLAGTDTQYF. DNA of the CDR3: TGTGCCAGCAGCTCACTAGCGGGCACAGATACGCAGTATTTT. Full variable domain (missing parts from reference TRBV28 and TRBJ2-3): DVKVTQSSRYLVKRTGEKVFLECVQDMDHENMFWYRQDPGLGLRLIYFSYDVKMKEKGDIPEGYSVSREKKERFSLILESASTNQTSMYLCASSSLAGTDTQYFGPGTRLTVL.

A remark on this clone: Other nucleotide sequences from this sample produce the same CDR3. The rearrangement uses TRBV5-1 and TRBJ1-5; 12 nucleotides line up with TRBD1. V shed 0 bases, J shed 7 bases, and the junction held 11 bases outside the gene matches. Germline values: CDR1 SGHRS, CDR2 YFSETQ. CDR3 length: 18 amino acids. Written as DNA, the CDR3 is TGCGCCAGCAGCTTGGGTGGGGCCGGGACAGGGGGCCGGCAGCCCCAGCATTTT. Translation gives CASSLGGAGTGGRQPQHF.

The J gene is TRBJ1-2, the V gene TRBV5-6; 10 positions agree with TRBD1. This CDR3 contains 16 residues. V lost 3 bases, J lost 3 bases, and 8 bases stayed unmatched. The germline CDR1 and CDR2 sequences are SGHDT and YYEEEE. Written as DNA, the CDR3 is TGTGCCAGCAGCTCCTACGGACAGGGGGGATACTATGGCTACACCTTC. Translating it yields CASSSYGQGGYYGYTF. The whole variable domain, remainder taken from reference TRBV5-6 and TRBJ1-2, is DAGVTQSPTHLIKTRGQQVTLRCSPKSGHDTVSWYQQALGQGPQFIFQYYEEEERQRGNFPDRFSGHQFPNYSSELNVNALLLGDSALYLCASSSYGQGGYYGYTFGSGTRLTVV.

CDR3 in amino acids: CASSRGLAGGRDTQYF. The CDR3, as DNA: TGTGCCAGTAGTAGGGGACTAGCGGGAGGGAGAGATACGCAGTATTTT. The genes are TRBV19 and TRBJ2-3, with 16 bases fitting TRBD2. Germline V CDR1 and CDR2: LNHDA, SQIVND (reference sequence). The CDR3 runs to 16 residues. With 4 bases clipped from V and 5 bases from J, the junction kept 3 bases outside the gene matches.

The V and J genes are TRBV19 and TRBJ1-1; D is uncertain. Germline V gives CDR1 LNHDA, CDR2 SQIVND (reference sequence). The germline V and J ends were trimmed by 3 bases and 8 bases, with 16 bases remaining between them. The CDR3 is 14 residues long. CDR3 sequence reads: CASSMPAWASEAFF. The CDR3 DNA reads as TGTGCCAGTAGTATGCCCGCGTGGGCGAGCGAAGCTTTCTTT.

V is TRBV7-2 and J is TRBJ2-3; D is unclear. Trimming pared 8 bases from V and 2 bases from J, leaving 11 bases between. The germline V gene encodes CDR1 SGHTA and CDR2 FQGNSA. The CDR3 length is 13 residues. The DNA of the CDR3 is TGTGCCAGCTCCCCCCGGGTCACAGATACGCAGTATTTT. Its protein is CASSPRVTDTQYF.

The chain couples TRBV5-6 to TRBJ2-3; weak D call: TRBD1 (6 bases). Germline V gene sequence: CDR1 SGHDT, CDR2 YYEEEE. The CDR3 covers 17 residues. The germline V and J ends were trimmed by 6 bases and 3 bases, with 23 bases remaining between them. CDR3 region: CASTPRTGTLGTDTQYF. The CDR3, as DNA: TGTGCCAGCACCCCGAGAACCGGGACACTAGGAACAGATACGCAGTATTTT.

The V gene is TRBV4-3, the J gene TRBJ1-3; D uncertain. V shed 0 bases and J shed 0 bases, with 6 bases lying between them. The V gene's germline CDR1 is LGHNA and CDR2 YSLEER. There are 15 residues in the CDR3. This CDR3 reads CASSQEAYSGNTIYF. As DNA, the CDR3 is TGCGCCAGCAGCCAAGAAGCGTACTCTGGAAACACCATATATTTT.

The chain has TRBV6-6 and TRBJ1-4; 9 bases agree with TRBD1. The germline gives CDR1 MNHNY, CDR2 SVGAGI (reference sequence). After removal of 5 bases from V and 5 bases from J, the junction contained 12 bases not matched to a gene. The CDR3 extends over 17 amino acids. The CDR3, as DNA: TGTGCCAGCAGTCTTATGAGGATGGGACAGGGAAATGAAAAACTGTTTTTT. This translates into CASSLMRMGQGNEKLFF.

The genes are TRBV5-1 and TRBJ2-2; 9 nucleotides agree with TRBD1. The CDR3 loop spans 17 amino acids. Per the germline V gene, CDR1 is SGHRS and CDR2 is YFSETQ. V shed 4 bases and J 7 bases; nucleotides not matched to a gene: 14. CDR3 loop: CASSMRTDRGGGGELFF. The CDR3 DNA follows: TGCGCCAGCAGCATGAGAACGGACAGGGGAGGCGGCGGGGAGCTGTTTTTT.

This chain joins TRBV10-1 and TRBJ2-3, with TRBD2 matching 14 bases. The CDR3 is 19 residues long. CDR1 is WNHNN and CDR2 is SYGVQD in the germline V gene (reference sequence). V was pared by 10 bases and J by 3 bases, with 18 bases of the junction left unmatched. This chain's CDR3 is CATKRLGLAGAEETDTQYF. The CDR3 nucleotides read TGCGCCACCAAACGGTTGGGACTAGCGGGAGCCGAAGAAACAGATACGCAGTATTTT.

The rearrangement links TRBV4-2 to TRBJ2-1; weak D call: TRBD2 (6 bases). The CDR3 runs 13 residues. Between the trimmed V and J ends, which lost 0 bases and 8 bases, there was a span of 8 bases. CDR1 LGHNA and CDR2 YNFKEQ come from the germline V gene. In nucleotides, the CDR3 is TGTGCCAGCAGCCAAGAATGGGGGGATGAGCAGTTCTTC. It specifies CASSQEWGDEQFF.

The chain uses TRBV29-1 and TRBJ2-3; D gene uncertain. This CDR3 contains 15 residues. The V end lost 4 bases, the J end lost 0 bases, and 14 bases lay between the germline ends. Per the germline V gene, CDR1 is SQVTM and CDR2 is ANQGSEA. This CDR3 reads CSVAIGRLSTDTQYF. CDR3 nucleotide sequence: TGCAGCGTTGCCATTGGCAGGCTCAGCACAGATACGCAGTATTTT.

The chain joins TRBV20-1 to TRBJ2-7; D may be TRBD2 (6 bases). Germline lookup yields CDR1 DFQATT and CDR2 SNEGSKA (reference sequence). This CDR3 comprises 16 residues. V lost 3 bases and J 0 bases, leaving 18 bases between the germline ends. In DNA form, the CDR3 reads TGCAGTGCTAGTTCCCCCATGGCGGGGTACTCCTACGAGCAGTACTTC. Protein: CSASSPMAGYSYEQYF.

The V gene is TRBV9, the J gene TRBJ2-7; 7 bases line up with TRBD1. V was pared by 4 bases and J by 5 bases, with 6 bases of the junction left unmatched. This CDR3 is built from 13 residues. The germline V gene encodes CDR1 SGDLS and CDR2 YYNGEE. The CDR3 protein is CASSLQDRNEQYF. The CDR3 DNA reads TGTGCCAGCAGCCTCCAGGACAGGAACGAGCAGTACTTC.